This TCR beta chain was sequenced in a study of blood T cells in healthy people across ages. Whole-study results and caveats: Donor CMV status was unknown, possibly confounding expanded clonotype changes. It was not possible, with unsorted PBMCs, to conclusively compare naive and antigen-experienced cells. Across the age range, TCR beta diversity per million T cells fell in a roughly linear way.

In the case of this clonotype: Its target is not known.

Together with a sample-barcoded 5' primer, a J-beta primer mix was included in a second PCR lasting about 6 to 11 cycles. TCRdb passed the 5' RACE reads through MiXCR, listing each CDR3 protein once. Counted here are around 650,000 distinct CDR3 sequences, around 38% occurring once; the ten biggest clones make up approximately 31%. This CDR3 is 16 amino acids long. V lost 2 bases, J lost 10 bases, and 18 bases lay in between. The extraction recovered at least 5.5 micrograms of total RNA per sample. This TCR was recovered from a man older than 75 in good health. The sequencing input was blood. This chain links TRBV12-3 or TRBV12-4 with TRBJ1-6; unclear D gene. CDR3 residues: CASSLSQMTGGSPLHF. CDR3 nucleotides: TGTGCCAGCAGTTTATCCCAGATGACCGGAGGATCACCCCTCCACTTT.